Following are 18 T cell receptor beta chains from one sample sequenced in a study of T cells in Graves' hyperthyroidism and ophthalmopathy. TCR beta CDR3 regions were amplified from RNA. HTBI primers were employed in a first-round RT-PCR of the TCR CDR3. TCRdb reanalysed the multiplex PCR reads using MiXCR and keeps one entry per CDR3 protein. Here the sample spans roughly 400,000 distinct CDR3 sequences, approximately 25% being singletons. What was sequenced was blood. The receptors shown here come from a man aged 45-65 years with Graves' hyperthyroidism.

This clonotype has only a few counts. The chain couples TRBV2 to TRBJ2-3; 8 bases fit TRBD1. CDR1 is SNHLY, CDR2 FYNNEI, per germline. The CDR3 runs 13 residues. After removal of 6 bases from V and 7 bases from J, the junction contained 6 bases not matched to a gene. The CDR3 sequence is CASSPQGVNTQYF. The CDR3, as DNA: TGTGCCAGCAGCCCACAGGGGGTGAATACGCAGTATTTT.

This clonotype was recorded a few times. This chain connects TRBV12-3 or TRBV12-4 to TRBJ2-1; TRBD2 agrees at 12 bases. The CDR3 has 15 residues. With V trimmed by 2 bases and J by 10 bases, 6 bases remained unmatched. In nucleotides, the CDR3 is TGTGCCAGCAGTTTATCTAGCGGGAGGGCCTGGGAGCAGTTCTTC. Protein: CASSLSSGRAWEQFF.

The V and J genes are TRBV7-3 and TRBJ2-1, with 9 nucleotides matching TRBD2. The CDR3 totals 16 residues. In germline, CDR1 is SGHTA, CDR2 FQGTGA. V shed 5 bases, J shed 10 bases, and the junction held 15 bases outside the gene matches. This chain's CDR3 is CASSQDISGRNGEQFF. The CDR3 DNA follows: TGTGCCAGCAGCCAAGATATCAGCGGGAGGAACGGAGAGCAGTTCTTC.

At least ten counts were recorded for this clonotype. V is TRBV3-1 and J is TRBJ2-1; a possible D gene is TRBD2 (6 bases). The CDR3 consists of 13 residues. The V and J ends lost 0 bases and 9 bases respectively, with 9 bases between them. Per germline, CDR1 LGHDT and CDR2 YNNKEL (reference sequence). This CDR3 is CASSQELAPEQFF. The CDR3 DNA is TGTGCCAGCAGCCAAGAACTAGCCCCTGAGCAGTTCTTC.

There are many counts of this clonotype. This chain joins TRBV12-3 or TRBV12-4 and TRBJ2-5, with D perhaps matching TRBD2 (6 bases). Trimming cost V 1 base and J 4 bases, with 13 bases left between them. The CDR3 sequence is 15 residues long. CDR3 DNA: TGTGCCAGCAGTTTAGGGGTTAGGGGAGGAGAGACCCAGTACTTC. Its translation is CASSLGVRGGETQYF.

There are many counts of this clonotype. V is TRBV28 and J is TRBJ2-3; 10 positions agree with TRBD2. Unmatched junction bases numbered 8, after V lost 5 bases and J lost 3 bases. Germline V gene sequence: CDR1 MDHEN, CDR2 SYDVKM. The CDR3 consists of 16 residues. CDR3 in DNA: TGTGCCAGCAGTCTCCCGGGACTAGCGACAACAGATACGCAGTATTTT. It specifies CASSLPGLATTDTQYF.

The chain uses TRBV5-1 and TRBJ2-1; D is unresolved. V gave up 4 bases and J gave up 2 bases, with 16 bases separating them. Germline loops: CDR1 SGHRS, CDR2 YFSETQ. The CDR3 has 16 residues. The CDR3 protein is CASSPVGRSTYNEQFF. CDR3 nucleotides: TGCGCCAGCAGCCCCGTCGGGCGCTCCACCTACAATGAGCAGTTCTTC.

This clonotype has more than one count but fewer than ten. The CDR3 DNA is TGTGCCAGCAGTGAATCGGGGACAGGGCTCTACGAGCAGTACTTC. It encodes CASSESGTGLYEQYF. The chain joins TRBV2 to TRBJ2-7, with TRBD1 identical over 9 bases. V lost 2 bases, J lost 3 bases, and 5 bases stayed unmatched. CDR1 is SNHLY, CDR2 FYNNEI, per germline. CDR3 length equals 15 residues.

This clonotype was seen a few times. J is TRBJ2-4 and V is TRBV6-1; D is perhaps TRBD1 or TRBD2 (5 bases each). The CDR3 extends over 15 amino acids. CDR1 and CDR2 from the germline V gene are MNHNS and SASEGT. Deletions cut 3 bases from V and 6 bases from J, with 15 bases between. Here the CDR3 reads CASSDRDGDLNIQYF. CDR3 nucleotides: TGTGCCAGCAGTGACCGGGACGGAGACCTAAACATTCAGTACTTC.

The chain couples TRBV15 to TRBJ2-2; 11 positions match TRBD2. The CDR3 spans 16 residues. Germline assignment: CDR1 LNHNV and CDR2 YYDKDF (reference sequence). J was trimmed by 4 bases and V by 0 bases; bases with no gene match: 1. The CDR3 DNA sequence: TGTGCCACCAGCAGAGAACTAGCGGGGGTCACCGGGGAGCTGTTTTTT. Amino acids: CATSRELAGVTGELFF.

V and J are TRBV20-1 and TRBJ2-3; no clear D gene. Germline lookup yields CDR1 DFQATT and CDR2 SNEGSKA (reference sequence). With 0 bases removed from V and 0 bases from J, the gap between germline ends came to 7 bases. This CDR3 has 14 residues. CDR3 residues: CSARDYLSTDTQYF. The CDR3 nucleotides read TGCAGTGCTAGAGACTACCTAAGCACAGATACGCAGTATTTT.

The chain employs TRBV6-2 or TRBV6-3 and TRBJ2-7; D possibly matches TRBD1 or TRBD2 (6 bases each). Germline values: CDR1 MNHEY, CDR2 SVGEGT. The V end was cut by 2 bases, the J end by 0 bases, with 11 bases between. The CDR3 has 15 amino acids. CDR3 DNA sequence: TGTGCCAGCAGTTACACCAGGGGAGGCTCCTACGAGCAGTACTTC. As protein: CASSYTRGGSYEQYF.

V and J are TRBV5-1 and TRBJ1-3; TRBD1 aligns across 8 bases. The CDR3 loop spans 16 amino acids. Germline V gene sequence: CDR1 SGHRS, CDR2 YFSETQ. J gave up 0 bases and V 6 bases, and 8 bases lay outside the gene matches. CDR3 nucleotide sequence: TGCGCCAGCACCCTGACAGGGGCCAGCTCTGGAAACACCATATATTTT. Amino acid sequence: CASTLTGASSGNTIYF.

The chain has TRBV6-2 or TRBV6-3 and TRBJ2-1; unclear D gene. The CDR3 is 12 amino acids. Germline lookup yields CDR1 MNHEY and CDR2 SVGEGT. Trimming left V 10 bases short and J 10 bases short, with 17 bases between. CDR3 in DNA: TGTGCCACCAGCACGGTTCATTACGAGCAGTTCTTC. This translates into CATSTVHYEQFF.

A few counts support this clonotype. This chain links TRBV2 with TRBJ1-5; D not certain. V shed 2 bases and J shed 4 bases, with 6 bases lying between them. The CDR3 contains 13 residues. Looked up from germline, CDR1 is SNHLY and CDR2 is FYNNEI. The CDR3 protein is CASSEMENQPQHF. In DNA, the CDR3 is TGTGCCAGCAGTGAAATGGAGAATCAGCCCCAGCATTTT. The variable domain in full, with the rest retrieved from reference TRBV2 and TRBJ1-5, is EPEVTQTPSHQVTQMGQEVILRCVPISNHLYFYWYRQILGQKVEFLVSFYNNEISEKSEIFDDQFSVERPDGSNFTLKIRSTKLEDSAMYFCASSEMENQPQHFGDGTRLSIL.

The V and J genes are TRBV12-3 or TRBV12-4 and TRBJ2-1; D ambiguous. The CDR3 totals 13 residues. Trimming pared 6 bases from V and 0 bases from J, leaving 6 bases between. As DNA, the CDR3 is TGTGCCAGCAGGAGGTACTCCTACAATGAGCAGTTCTTC. It yields the protein CASRRYSYNEQFF.

In its sample, this clonotype was seen a few times. The chain links TRBV28 to TRBJ2-7; D may be TRBD2 (6 bases). The CDR3 contains 14 residues. Trimming removed 5 bases from V and 0 bases from J, with 11 bases in between. In germline, CDR1 is MDHEN, CDR2 SYDVKM. CDR3 in DNA: TGTGCCAGCAGTGAAGCGGGCCTCTCCTACGAGCAGTACTTC. This encodes CASSEAGLSYEQYF.

This clonotype was counted a few times. The chain links TRBV19 to TRBJ2-1; 10 bases agree with TRBD2. Germline V lookup: CDR1 LNHDA, CDR2 SQIVND (reference sequence). CDR3 size: 16 residues. The junction had 13 bases not matched to a gene; V was cut back by 5 bases and J by 9 bases. The DNA of the CDR3 is TGTGCCAGTAGTCCCAAAAGCGGGAGGGCGCAAAGTGAGCAGTTCTTC. As protein: CASSPKSGRAQSEQFF.